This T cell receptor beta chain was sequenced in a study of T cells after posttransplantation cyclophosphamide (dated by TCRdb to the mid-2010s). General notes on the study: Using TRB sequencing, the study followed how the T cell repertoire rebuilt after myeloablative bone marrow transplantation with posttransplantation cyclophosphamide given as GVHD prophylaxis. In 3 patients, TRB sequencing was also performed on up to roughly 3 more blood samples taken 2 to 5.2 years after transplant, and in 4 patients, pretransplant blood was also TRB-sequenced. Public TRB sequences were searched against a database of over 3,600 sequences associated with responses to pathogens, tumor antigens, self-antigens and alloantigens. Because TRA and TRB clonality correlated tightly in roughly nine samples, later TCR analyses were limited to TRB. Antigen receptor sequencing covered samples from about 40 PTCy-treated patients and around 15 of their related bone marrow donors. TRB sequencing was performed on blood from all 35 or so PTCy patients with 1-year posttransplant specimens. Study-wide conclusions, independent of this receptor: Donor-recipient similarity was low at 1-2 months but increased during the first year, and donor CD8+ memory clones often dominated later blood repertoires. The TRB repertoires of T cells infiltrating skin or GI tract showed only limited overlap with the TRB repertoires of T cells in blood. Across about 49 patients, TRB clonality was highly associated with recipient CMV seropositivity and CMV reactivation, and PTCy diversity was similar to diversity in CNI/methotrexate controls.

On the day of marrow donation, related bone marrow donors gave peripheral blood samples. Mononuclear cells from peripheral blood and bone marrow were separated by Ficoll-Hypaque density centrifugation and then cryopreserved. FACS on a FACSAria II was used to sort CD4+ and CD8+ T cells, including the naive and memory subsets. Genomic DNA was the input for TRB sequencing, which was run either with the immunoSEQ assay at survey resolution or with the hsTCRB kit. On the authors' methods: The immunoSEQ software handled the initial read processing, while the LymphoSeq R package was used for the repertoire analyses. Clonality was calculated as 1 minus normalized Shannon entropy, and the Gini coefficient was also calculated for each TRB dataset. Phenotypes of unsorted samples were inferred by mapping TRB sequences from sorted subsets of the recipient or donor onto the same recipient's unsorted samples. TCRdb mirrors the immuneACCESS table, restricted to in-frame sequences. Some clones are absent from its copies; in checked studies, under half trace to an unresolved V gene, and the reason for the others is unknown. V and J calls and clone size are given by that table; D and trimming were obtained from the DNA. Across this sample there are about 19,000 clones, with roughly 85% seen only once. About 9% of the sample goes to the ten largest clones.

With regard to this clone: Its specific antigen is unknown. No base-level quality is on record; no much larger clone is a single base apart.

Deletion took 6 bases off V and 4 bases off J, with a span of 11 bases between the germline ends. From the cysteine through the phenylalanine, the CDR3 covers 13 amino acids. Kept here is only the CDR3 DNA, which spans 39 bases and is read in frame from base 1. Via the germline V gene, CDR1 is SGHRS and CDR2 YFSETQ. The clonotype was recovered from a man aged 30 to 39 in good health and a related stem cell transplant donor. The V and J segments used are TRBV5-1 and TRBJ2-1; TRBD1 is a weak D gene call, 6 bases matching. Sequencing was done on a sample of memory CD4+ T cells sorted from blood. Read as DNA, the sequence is TGCGCCAGCACCAAGACAGGTTACAATGAGCAGTTCTTC. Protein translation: CASTKTGYNEQFF.